This T cell receptor (beta chain) was identified in a study of CD8 T cells in Susac syndrome. TCR beta sequencing was performed on blood CD8+ and CD4+ T cells. Purification of the CD8+ and CD4+ T cells relied on negative isolation, and TEMRA cells underwent FACS enrichment. When the RNA was reverse transcribed, random hexamers were used with an input of roughly 0.5 to 1 ug. TCRdb reanalysed the immunoSEQ multiplex PCR reads using MiXCR and keeps one entry per CDR3 protein. The table has about 110,000 distinct CDR3 sequences, roughly 96% seen once. This sequence was found in a human donor in good health. Sequenced sample: CD4+ T cells from PBMCs.

The CDR3 sequence is CASSKGRETQYF. The CDR3 coding sequence is TGTGCCAGCAGCAAAGGCCGGGAGACCCAGTACTTC. The chain joins TRBV21-1 to TRBJ2-5. TRBV21-1 is a documented pseudogene. The CDR3 extends over 12 amino acids.